This T cell receptor beta chain comes out of a study of CD8 T cells in ankylosing spondylitis. This CDR3 spans 14 amino acids. Germline CDR1 is MDHEN and CDR2 is SYDVKM. Trimming pared 10 bases from V and 0 bases from J, leaving 16 bases between. With molecular barcodes, quantitative 5'-RACE was used to make the TCR beta libraries. TCRdb recomputed calls from the 5' RACE reads with MiXCR, one row per CDR3 protein. Here the sample spans more than 95,000 distinct CDR3 sequences, roughly 8% being singletons. This clonotype was detected only once. The V gene is TRBV28, the J gene TRBJ2-7; D uncertain. Sequenced sample: blood, either unsorted or a sorted T cell fraction (not recorded which). The clonotype was recovered from a male donor with ankylosing spondylitis or in good health (not recorded which). The CDR3 nucleotides are TGTGCCATGAGACCCAGGCTCCTCTCCTACGAGCAGTACTTC. This encodes CAMRPRLLSYEQYF.